The TCR beta chain described here comes from a study of shared clonotypes between healthy human individuals. General observations from the study: The represented genetic and exposure-history diversity was limited by the small number of donors. Non-shared clonotypes were found to have lower generation probabilities than the clonotypes that were shared by all four of the sorted-subset donors. Rarefaction demonstrated incomplete sorted-subset sequencing despite large depth.

CDR3 size: 13 residues. Germline V gene sequence: CDR1 SGHVS, CDR2 FNYEAQ. Trimming left V 1 base short and J 9 bases short, with 9 bases between. The table came from immunoSEQ multiplex PCR; TCRdb's copy has only in-frame clones and leaves some out. The table has some 1.5 million clones, more than 95% seen once. Notes on this clone: Its antigen remains unidentified.

V and J are TRBV7-6 and TRBJ1-4; perhaps TRBD1 as D (5 bases). The sequenced sample consisted of naive CD4+ T cells sorted from blood. Subset given: CD45RA+ positively selected. This receptor was obtained from a man aged 25 to 40 in good health. In DNA, the CDR3 is TGTGCCAGCAGCTTAGGTCGGGGACAAAAACTGTTTTTT. It encodes CASSLGRGQKLFF.